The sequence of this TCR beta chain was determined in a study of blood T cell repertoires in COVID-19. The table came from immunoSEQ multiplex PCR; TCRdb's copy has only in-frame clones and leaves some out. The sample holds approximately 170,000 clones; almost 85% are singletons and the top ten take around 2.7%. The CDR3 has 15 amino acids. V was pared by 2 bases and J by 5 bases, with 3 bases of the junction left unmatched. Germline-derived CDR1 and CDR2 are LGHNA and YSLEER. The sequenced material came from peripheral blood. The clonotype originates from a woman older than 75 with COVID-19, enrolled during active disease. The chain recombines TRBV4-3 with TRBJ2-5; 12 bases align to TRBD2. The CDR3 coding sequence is TGCGCCAGCAGCCAACTAGCGGGGGGGCAGGAGACCCAGTACTTC. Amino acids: CASSQLAGGQETQYF.